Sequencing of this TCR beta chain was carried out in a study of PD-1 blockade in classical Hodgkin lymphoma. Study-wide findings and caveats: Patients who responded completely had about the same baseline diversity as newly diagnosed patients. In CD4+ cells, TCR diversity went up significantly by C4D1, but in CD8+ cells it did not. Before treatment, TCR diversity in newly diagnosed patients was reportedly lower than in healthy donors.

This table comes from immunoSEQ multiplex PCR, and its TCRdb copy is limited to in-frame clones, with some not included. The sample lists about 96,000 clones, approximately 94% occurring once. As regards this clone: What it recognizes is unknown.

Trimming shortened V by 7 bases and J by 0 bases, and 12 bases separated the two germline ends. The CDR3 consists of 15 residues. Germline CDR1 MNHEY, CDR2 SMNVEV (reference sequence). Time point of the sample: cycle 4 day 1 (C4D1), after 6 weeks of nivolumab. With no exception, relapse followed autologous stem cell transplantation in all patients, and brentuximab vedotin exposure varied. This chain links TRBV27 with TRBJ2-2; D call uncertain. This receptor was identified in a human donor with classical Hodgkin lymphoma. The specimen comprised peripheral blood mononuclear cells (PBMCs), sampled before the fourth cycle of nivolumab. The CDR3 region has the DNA TGTGCCAGCATACCTGGCGGCGCGAACACCGGGGAGCTGTTTTTT. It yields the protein CASIPGGANTGELFF.